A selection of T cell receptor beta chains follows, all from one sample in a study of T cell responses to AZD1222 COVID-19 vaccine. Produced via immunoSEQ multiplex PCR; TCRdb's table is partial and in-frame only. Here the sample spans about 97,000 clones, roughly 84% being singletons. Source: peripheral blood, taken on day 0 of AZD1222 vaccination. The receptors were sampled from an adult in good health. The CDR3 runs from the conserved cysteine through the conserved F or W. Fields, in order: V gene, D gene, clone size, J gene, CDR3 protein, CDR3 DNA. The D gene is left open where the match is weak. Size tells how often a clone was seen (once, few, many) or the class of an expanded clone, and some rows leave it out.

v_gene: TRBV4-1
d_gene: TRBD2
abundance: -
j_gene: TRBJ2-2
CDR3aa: CASSQELADRGGELFF
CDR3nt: TGCGCCAGCAGCCAAGAGCTAGCGGATCGGGGCGGGGAGCTGTTTTTT

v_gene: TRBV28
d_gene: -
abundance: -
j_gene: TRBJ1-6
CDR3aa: CASDRGGDNLSLHF
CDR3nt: TGTGCCAGCGACCGTGGGGGGGATAATTTATCCCTCCACTTT

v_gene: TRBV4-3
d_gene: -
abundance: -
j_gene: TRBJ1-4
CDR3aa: CASSQDRVGGGHNNEKLFF
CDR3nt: TGCGCCAGCAGCCAAGATAGAGTAGGGGGGGGGCATAATAATGAAAAACTGTTTTTT

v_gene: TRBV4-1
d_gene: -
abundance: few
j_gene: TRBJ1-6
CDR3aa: CASSTVGTLSSPLHF
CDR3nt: TGCGCCAGCAGCACGGTAGGGACTCTCAGTTCACCCCTCCACTTT

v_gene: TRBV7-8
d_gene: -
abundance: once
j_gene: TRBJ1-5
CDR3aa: CASSLGRVSGQPQHF
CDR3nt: TGTGCCAGCAGCTTAGGTCGGGTTAGTGGACAGCCCCAGCATTTT

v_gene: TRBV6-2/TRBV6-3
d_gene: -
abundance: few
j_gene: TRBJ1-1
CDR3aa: CASSQSRGNTEAFF
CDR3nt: TGTGCCAGCAGTCAGTCCCGGGGGAACACTGAAGCTTTCTTT

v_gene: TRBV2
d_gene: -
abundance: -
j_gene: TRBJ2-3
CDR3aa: CASSWDTQYF
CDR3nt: TGTGCCAGCAGTTGGGATACGCAGTATTTT

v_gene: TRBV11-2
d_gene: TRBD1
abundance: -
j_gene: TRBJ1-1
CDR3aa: CASSRQGTGGGLGNTEAFF
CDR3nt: TGTGCCAGCAGCCGCCAGGGAACAGGGGGCGGTCTCGGGAACACTGAAGCTTTCTTT

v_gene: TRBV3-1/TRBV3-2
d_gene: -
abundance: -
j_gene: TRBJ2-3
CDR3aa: CASSLGGPSPDTQYF
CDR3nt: TGTGCCAGCAGTCTAGGGGGTCCCTCACCAGATACGCAGTATTTT

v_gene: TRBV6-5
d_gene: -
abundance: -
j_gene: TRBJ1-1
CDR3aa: CASSWGRANTEAFF
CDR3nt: TGTGCCAGCAGTTGGGGACGGGCGAACACTGAAGCTTTCTTT

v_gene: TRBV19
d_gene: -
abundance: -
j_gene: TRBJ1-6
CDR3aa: CASSIQEGNSPLHF
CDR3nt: TGTGCCAGTAGTATACAGGAGGGGAATTCACCCCTCCACTTT

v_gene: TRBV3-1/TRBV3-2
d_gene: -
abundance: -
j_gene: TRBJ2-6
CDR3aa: CASSHLTGRGANVLTF
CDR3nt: TGTGCCAGCAGCCACTTAACAGGGCGCGGGGCCAACGTCCTGACTTTC

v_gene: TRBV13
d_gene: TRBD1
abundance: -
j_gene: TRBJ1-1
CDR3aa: CASSLDRGNTEAFF
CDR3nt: TGTGCCAGCAGCTTAGACAGGGGGAACACTGAAGCTTTCTTT

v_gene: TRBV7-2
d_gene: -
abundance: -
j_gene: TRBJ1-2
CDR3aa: CASSQVGGQGYGYTF
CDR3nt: TGTGCCAGCAGTCAGGTGGGGGGGCAGGGCTATGGCTACACCTTC

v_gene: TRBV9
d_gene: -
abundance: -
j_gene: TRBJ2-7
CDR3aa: CASSVGDGAYEQYF
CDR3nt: TGTGCCAGCAGCGTAGGAGACGGCGCCTACGAGCAGTACTTC

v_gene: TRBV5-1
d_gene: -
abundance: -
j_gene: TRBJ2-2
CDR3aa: CASSFPNTGELFF
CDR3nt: TGCGCCAGCAGCTTCCCCAACACCGGGGAGCTGTTTTTT

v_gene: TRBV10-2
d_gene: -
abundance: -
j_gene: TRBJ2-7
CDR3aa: CASSESGSLRREQYF
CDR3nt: TGCGCCAGCAGTGAGTCCGGGAGCCTACGGAGGGAGCAGTACTTC

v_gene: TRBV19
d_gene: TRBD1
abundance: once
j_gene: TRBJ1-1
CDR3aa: CASSTRQGLNTEAFF
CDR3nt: TGTGCCAGTAGTACTCGACAGGGCTTAAACACTGAAGCTTTCTTT

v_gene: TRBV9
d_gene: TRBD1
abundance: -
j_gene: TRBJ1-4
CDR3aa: CASSGNRGFNEKLFF
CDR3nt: TGTGCCAGCAGCGGAAACAGGGGGTTCAACGAAAAACTGTTTTTT

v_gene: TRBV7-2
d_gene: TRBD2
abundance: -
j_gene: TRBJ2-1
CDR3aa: CASSPRTSGGAFRDEQFF
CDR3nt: TGTGCCAGCAGCCCCCGGACTAGCGGGGGCGCGTTTCGTGATGAGCAGTTCTTC

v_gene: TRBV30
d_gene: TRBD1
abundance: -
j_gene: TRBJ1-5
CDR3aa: CAWKQGAGQPQHF
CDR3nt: TGTGCCTGGAAGCAGGGGGCAGGACAGCCCCAGCATTTT

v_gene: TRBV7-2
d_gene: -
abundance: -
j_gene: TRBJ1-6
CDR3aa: CASSLAGRFNSPLHF
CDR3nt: TGTGCCAGCAGCTTAGCCGGGAGATTCAATTCACCCCTCCACTTT

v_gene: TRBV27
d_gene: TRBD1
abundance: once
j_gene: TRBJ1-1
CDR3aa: CATSIQGATEAFF
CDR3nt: TGTGCCACCTCCATACAGGGGGCAACTGAAGCTTTCTTT

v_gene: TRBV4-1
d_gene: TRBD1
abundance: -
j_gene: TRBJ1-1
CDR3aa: CASSHTTGTGNLANTEAFF
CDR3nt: TGCGCCAGCAGCCATACGACCGGGACAGGCAACTTGGCGAACACTGAAGCTTTCTTT

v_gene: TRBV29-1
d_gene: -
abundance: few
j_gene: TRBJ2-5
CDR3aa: CSVERGRGETQYF
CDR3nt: TGCAGCGTTGAACGGGGGCGGGGAGAGACCCAGTACTTC

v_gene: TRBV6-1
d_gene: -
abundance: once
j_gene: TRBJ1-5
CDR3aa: CASSPPGTQPQHF
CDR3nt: TGTGCCAGCAGTCCCCCAGGGACTCAGCCCCAGCATTTT

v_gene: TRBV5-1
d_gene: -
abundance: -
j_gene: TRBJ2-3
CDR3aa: CASSQTGPSTDTQYF
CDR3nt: TGCGCCAGCAGCCAGACGGGCCCGAGCACAGATACGCAGTATTTT

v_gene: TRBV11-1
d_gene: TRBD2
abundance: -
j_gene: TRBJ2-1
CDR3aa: CASSFGAGGHNEQFF
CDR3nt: TGTGCCAGCAGCTTCGGAGCGGGGGGGCACAATGAGCAGTTCTTC

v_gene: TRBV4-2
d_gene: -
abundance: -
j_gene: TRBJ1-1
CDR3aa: CASSQVGDLEAFF
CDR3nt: TGTGCCAGCAGCCAAGTAGGTGATCTTGAGGCTTTCTTT

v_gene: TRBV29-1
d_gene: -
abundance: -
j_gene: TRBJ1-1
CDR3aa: CSVKRDTNTEAFF
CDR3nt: TGCAGCGTTAAGCGGGACACCAACACTGAAGCTTTCTTT

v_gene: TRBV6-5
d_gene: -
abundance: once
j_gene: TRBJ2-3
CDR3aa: CASSYSRGNTQYF
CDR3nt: TGTGCCAGCAGTTACTCCAGGGGAAATACGCAGTATTTT

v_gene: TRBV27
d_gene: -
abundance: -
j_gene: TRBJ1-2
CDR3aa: CASSKQQNGNYGYTF
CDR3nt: TGTGCCAGCAGTAAACAGCAAAACGGTAACTATGGCTACACCTTC

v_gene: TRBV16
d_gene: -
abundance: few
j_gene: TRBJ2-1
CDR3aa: CASSGPNSYNEQFF
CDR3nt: TGTGCCAGCAGCGGACCAAACTCCTACAATGAGCAGTTCTTC

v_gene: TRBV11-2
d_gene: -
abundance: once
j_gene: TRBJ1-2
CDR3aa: CASSLTPGNYGYTF
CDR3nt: TGTGCCAGCAGCTTAACCCCAGGAAACTATGGCTACACCTTC

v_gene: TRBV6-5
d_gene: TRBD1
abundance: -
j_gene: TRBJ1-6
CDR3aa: CASRPTGGNSPLHF
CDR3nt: TGTGCCAGCAGGCCGACAGGGGGAAATTCACCCCTCCACTTT

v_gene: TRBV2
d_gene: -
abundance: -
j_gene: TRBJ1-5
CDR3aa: CASSPQQVNQPQHF
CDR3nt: TGTGCCAGCAGTCCCCAGCAGGTCAATCAGCCCCAGCATTTT

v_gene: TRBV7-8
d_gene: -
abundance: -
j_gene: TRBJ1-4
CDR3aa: CASHRGDGEKLFF
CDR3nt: TGTGCCAGTCACCGGGGGGACGGTGAAAAACTGTTTTTT

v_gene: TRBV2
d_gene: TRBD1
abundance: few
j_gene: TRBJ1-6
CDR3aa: CASSGQGTVSPLHF
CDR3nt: TGTGCCAGCAGTGGACAGGGTACGGTTTCACCCCTCCACTTT

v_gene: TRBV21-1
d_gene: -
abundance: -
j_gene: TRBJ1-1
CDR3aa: CASSKGGTGNTEAFF
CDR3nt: TGTGCCAGCAGCAAAGGAGGGACAGGGAACACTGAAGCTTTCTTT

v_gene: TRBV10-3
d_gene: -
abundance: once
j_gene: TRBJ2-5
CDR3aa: CAIGSVTETQYF
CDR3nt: TGTGCCATCGGATCAGTAACGGAGACCCAGTACTTC

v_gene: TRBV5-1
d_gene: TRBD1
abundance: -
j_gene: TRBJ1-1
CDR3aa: CASSSLGTGGTEAFF
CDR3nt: TGCGCCAGCAGCTCCCTAGGGACAGGGGGGACTGAAGCTTTCTTT

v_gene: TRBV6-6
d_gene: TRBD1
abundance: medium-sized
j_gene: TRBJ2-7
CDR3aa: CASSWYRGSSYEQYF
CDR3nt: TGTGCCAGCAGTTGGTACAGGGGGAGTTCCTACGAGCAGTACTTC

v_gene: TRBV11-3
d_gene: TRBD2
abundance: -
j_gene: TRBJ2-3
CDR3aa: CASSFERGDLDTQYF
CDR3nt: TGTGCCAGCAGCTTCGAACGGGGGGATCTCGATACGCAGTATTTT

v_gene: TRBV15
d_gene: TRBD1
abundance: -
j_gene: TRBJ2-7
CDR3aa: CATSNVGRGLDEQYF
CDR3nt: TGTGCCACCAGCAACGTCGGCAGGGGGCTTGACGAGCAGTACTTC

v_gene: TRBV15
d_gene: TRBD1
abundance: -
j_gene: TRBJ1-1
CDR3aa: CATSRGDRGRVTEAFF
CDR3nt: TGTGCCACCAGCAGAGGGGACAGGGGGCGAGTCACTGAAGCTTTCTTT

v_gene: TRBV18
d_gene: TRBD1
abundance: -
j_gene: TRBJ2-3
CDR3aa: CASFRTGGTDTQYF
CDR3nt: TGTGCCAGCTTCCGGACAGGAGGCACAGATACGCAGTATTTT

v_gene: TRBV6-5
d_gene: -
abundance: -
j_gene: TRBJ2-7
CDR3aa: CASTSRTVFYEQYF
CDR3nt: TGTGCCAGCACCTCACGGACAGTATTCTACGAGCAGTACTTC

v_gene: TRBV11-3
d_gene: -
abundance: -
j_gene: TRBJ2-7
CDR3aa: CASSKAISSYEQYF
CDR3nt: TGTGCCAGCAGCAAGGCAATTTCCTCCTACGAGCAGTACTTC

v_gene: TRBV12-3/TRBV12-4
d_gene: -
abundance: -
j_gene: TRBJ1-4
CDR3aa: CASRLGEGEKLFF
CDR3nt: TGTGCCAGCAGATTGGGCGAGGGTGAAAAACTGTTTTTT

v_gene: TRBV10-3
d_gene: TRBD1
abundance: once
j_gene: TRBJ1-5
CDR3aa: CAISGDRDNQPQHF
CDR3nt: TGTGCCATCAGTGGTGACAGGGATAATCAGCCCCAGCATTTT

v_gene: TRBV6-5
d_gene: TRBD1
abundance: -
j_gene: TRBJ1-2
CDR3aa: CASTAGGGYTF
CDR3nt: TGTGCCAGCACTGCAGGGGGTGGCTACACCTTC

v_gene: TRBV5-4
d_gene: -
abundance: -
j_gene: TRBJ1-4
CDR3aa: CASSFRTSNEKLFF
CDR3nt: TGTGCCAGCAGCTTTCGGACGAGTAATGAAAAACTGTTTTTT

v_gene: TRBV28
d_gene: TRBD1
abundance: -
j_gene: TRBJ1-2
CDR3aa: CASSPRTGAYGYTF
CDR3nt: TGTGCCAGCAGTCCCCGGACAGGGGCCTATGGCTACACCTTC